A selection of T cell receptor beta chains follows, all from one sample in a study of shared clonotypes between healthy human individuals. Measured with immunoSEQ multiplex PCR; TCRdb has only the in-frame clones, and not every one. This table has roughly 1 million clones, approximately 70% appearing once. Sequencing input: memory CD4+ T cells sorted from blood. These receptors all come from a man aged 18 to 30 in good health. The conserved cysteine and the conserved F or W are not part of the CDR3 here. A clone size is listed for some rows: how often the clone was seen (once, few, many), or a class if it is expanded.

>TRBV6-5|few
ASRDGSGANEQF
>TRBV4-1|-
ASSQFSSGAGNTGELF
>TRBV7-2|once
ASRRGGTSHGYT
>TRBV7-6|few
ASSSQTAANTGELF
>TRBV9|-
ASSNLNREFNYGYT
>TRBV11-2|few
ASSFGQGGTLH
>TRBV5-6|-
ASSRDVEQY
>TRBV11-2|-
ASSFGDRAKETQY
>TRBV15|few
ATSRGGGPSTQY
>TRBV15|once
ATSRSTYRGSYEQY
>TRBV11-2|-
ASSPGQATYEQY
>TRBV7-9|-
ASSGPQGRGYT
>TRBV4-1|-
ASSPTGDYGYT
>TRBV5-6|few
ASSGPGNPVYT
>TRBV11-2|-
ASSYDRVWDTGELF
>TRBV2|-
ASSAMRGGSYNSPLH
>TRBV7-5|-
ARSARQSSYEQY
>TRBV28|-
ASSLGDRRHEKLF
>TRBV5-1|-
ASSVDSGGAPDTQY
>TRBV7-9|-
ASSLGQGGLSQGYT
>TRBV28|-
ASNGPATGGSNVQPQH
>TRBV4-1|-
ASSLRGGVTGANVLT
>TRBV2|-
ASSPGTGILAGVTDTQY
>TRBV9|-
ASSVMAVLAGGSYNEQF
>TRBV5-1|many
ASSLGEIYNSPLH
>TRBV7-9|once
ASSLQGFSNQPQH
>TRBV28|-
ASSLGGYEQY
>TRBV5-1|many
ASSLDPGSTGELF
>TRBV10-3|-
AISLRVGSYNEQF
>TRBV11-2|-
ASSLELKTQY
>TRBV4-1|many
ASSQAGQGGQPQH
>TRBV30|few
AWSHGTEAF
>TRBV4-1|-
ASSQDWPTNVQTQY
>TRBV11-2|-
ASSLQRTGVGETQY
>TRBV5-6|-
ASSPGQGYYGYT
>TRBV6-6|-
ASTDGAGTEAF
>TRBV12-5|many
ASGLSPPSGSSYEQY
>TRBV5-6|-
ASSFGIRMNTEAF
>TRBV11-2|few
ASSSLTGNTEAF
>TRBV7-2|-
ASSLDGGGSKTQY
>TRBV29-1|-
SAGQGGDEQY
>TRBV7-2|-
ASSRRWGETQY
>TRBV19|-
ASSTIAGAGEQY
>TRBV2|-
ASAGDRRNSPLH
>TRBV18|once
ASSPRIAGGEGSYNEQF
>TRBV19|-
ASNNPGTPENTGELF
>TRBV5-5|once
ASSPMVGQNSPLH
>TRBV10-3|-
AIGTGTGPYEQY
>TRBV11-2|-
ASSLIGRFMDTQY
>TRBV19|few
ASSSFTEAF
>TRBV6-1|-
ASSEKGGGVSNQPQH
>TRBV4-1|-
ASSHAGTNFMETQY
>TRBV4-1|few
ASSQDQTPGGYGYT
>TRBV7-2|-
ASRDGRSNQPQH
>TRBV2|-
ASKGGATYEQY
>TRBV4-1|-
ASSQGGRTTYNSPLH